The rows below give T cell receptor beta chains drawn from one sample of a study of identical twins. TCRdb processed the 5' RACE reads anew with MiXCR; each CDR3 protein has one entry. The sample consists of some 1,600,000 distinct CDR3 sequences, under 35% of them appearing once. Input material: cord blood. Receptor source: a newborn girl in good health. The CDR3 runs from the conserved cysteine through the conserved F or W. A D gene is named only where the DNA matches it firmly. Not every row has a clone size; where given, it reads once, few, many or a size class.

few,TRBV12-3/TRBV12-4,TRBJ2-7,.,CASKSGSRTGEQYF,TGTGCCAGCAAATCAGGATCGCGGACGGGCGAGCAGTACTTC
few,TRBV7-9,TRBJ2-1,.,CASSLRREGSYNEQFF,TGTGCCAGCAGCTTACGGCGGGAAGGCTCCTACAATGAGCAGTTCTTC
.,TRBV7-2,TRBJ2-4,.,CASSLATWRLAKNIQYF,TGTGCCAGCAGCTTAGCGACGTGGAGACTAGCCAAAAACATTCAGTACTTC
.,TRBV7-2,TRBJ2-7,.,CASSLGSRGSYNEQYF,TGTGCCAGCAGCTTAGGGTCCAGGGGATCCTACAATGAGCAGTACTTC
.,TRBV9,TRBJ1-1,.,CASNGHPARGEAFF,TGTGCCAGCAACGGACACCCGGCTCGGGGAGAAGCTTTCTTT
.,TRBV20-1,TRBJ2-7,.,CSARDIRSYEQYF,TGCAGTGCTAGAGATATACGATCCTACGAGCAGTACTTC
.,TRBV15,TRBJ2-1,.,CATSRERDEEGEQFF,TGTGCCACCAGCAGGGAACGAGACGAGGAAGGTGAGCAGTTCTTC
.,TRBV20-1,TRBJ1-6,.,CSARRGLYNSPLHF,TGCAGTGCTAGACGGGGACTTTATAATTCACCCCTCCACTTT
.,TRBV7-8,TRBJ1-5,.,CASSFRQSNQPQHF,TGTGCCAGCAGCTTTCGACAGAGCAATCAGCCCCAGCATTTT
few,TRBV6-2/TRBV6-3,TRBJ1-5,.,CASQRAGKGNQPQHF,TGTGCCAGCCAAAGGGCAGGGAAGGGCAATCAGCCCCAGCATTTT
few,TRBV24-1,TRBJ1-1,.,CATSDQGTEAFF,TGTGCCACCAGTGATCAGGGCACTGAAGCTTTCTTT
few,TRBV20-1,TRBJ1-6,.,CSARDSRRPYNSPLHF,TGCAGTGCTAGAGATTCTAGGAGACCCTATAATTCACCCCTCCACTTT
.,TRBV20-1,TRBJ2-4,TRBD2,CSAKGTREAKNIQYF,TGCAGTGCTAAGGGGACTAGGGAGGCCAAAAACATTCAGTACTTC
.,TRBV29-1,TRBJ1-4,.,CTALGYKEKLFF,TGCACCGCCCTGGGGTACAAGGAAAAACTGTTTTTT
many,TRBV21-1,TRBJ2-3,.,CASSHRTGTDTQYF,TGTGCCAGCAGCCACCGGACAGGCACAGATACGCAGTATTTT
few,TRBV20-1,TRBJ2-7,.,CSASVIISKQQYF,TGCAGTGCTAGCGTAATAATCAGTAAACAGCAGTACTTC
.,TRBV5-6,TRBJ2-7,.,CASSKTGPFVYEQYF,TGTGCCAGCAGCAAGACTGGACCGTTTGTCTACGAGCAGTACTTC
many,TRBV5-1,TRBJ2-1,TRBD2,CASSSQTSGFSYNEQFF,TGCGCCAGCAGCTCCCAAACTAGCGGGTTCTCCTACAATGAGCAGTTCTTC
.,TRBV28,TRBJ1-1,.,CASIPLPGTEAFF,TGTGCCAGCATTCCTCTTCCTGGGACTGAAGCTTTCTTT
.,TRBV14,TRBJ2-3,TRBD1,CASSTSSGQGETDTQYF,TGTGCCAGCTCGACCTCTTCGGGACAGGGGGAGACAGATACGCAGTATTTT
few,TRBV24-1,TRBJ2-7,TRBD1,CATSESGTVPYEQYF,TGTGCCACCAGTGAGTCCGGGACAGTCCCCTACGAGCAGTACTTC
many,TRBV5-1,TRBJ1-1,.,CASSLEGNTEAFF,TGTGCCAGCAGCTTAGAGGGGAACACTGAAGCTTTCTTT
few,TRBV18,TRBJ2-4,.,CASSPRADIKNIQYF,TGTGCCAGCTCACCACGGGCTGACATCAAAAACATTCAGTACTTC
.,TRBV15,TRBJ1-2,TRBD1,CATSKKDRPANYGYTF,TGTGCCACCAGCAAGAAGGACAGGCCAGCTAACTATGGCTACACCTTC
.,TRBV20-1,TRBJ2-5,TRBD2,CSARGGGERQYF,TGCAGTGCTAGAGGCGGGGGGGAGCGGCAGTACTTC
few,TRBV28,TRBJ1-4,.,CASSFAGNNEKLFF,TGTGCCAGCAGTTTCGCCGGGAATAATGAAAAACTGTTTTTT
.,TRBV7-2,TRBJ1-5,TRBD1,CASSLGGQFNQPQHF,TGTGCCAGCAGCTTAGGGGGACAGTTCAATCAGCCCCAGCATTTT
few,TRBV28,TRBJ1-1,TRBD1,CASSSGGTANTEAFF,TGTGCCAGCAGTTCCGGGGGGACAGCGAACACTGAAGCTTTCTTT
few,TRBV5-4,TRBJ2-7,TRBD1,CASGTGRTYEQYF,TGTGCCAGCGGGACAGGGCGGACCTACGAGCAGTACTTC
few,TRBV5-1,TRBJ2-3,TRBD2,CASSLVLAGELRYF,TGCGCCAGCAGCTTGGTACTAGCGGGAGAGTTACGGTATTTT
few,TRBV28,TRBJ2-1,.,CASSSAGIDSSYNEQFF,TGTGCCAGCAGTTCGGCAGGAATCGACAGCTCCTACAATGAGCAGTTCTTC
many,TRBV5-1,TRBJ2-7,.,CASSLDREQYF,TGCGCCAGCAGCTTGGACAGGGAGCAGTACTTC
.,TRBV3-1,TRBJ2-3,.,CASSQALLAKWDTQYF,TGTGCCAGCAGCCAAGCCTTACTAGCTAAGTGGGATACGCAGTATTTT
.,TRBV5-1,TRBJ2-7,.,CASSSLDGDYEQYF,TGCGCCAGCAGCTCCTTAGACGGGGACTACGAGCAGTACTTC
.,TRBV12-3/TRBV12-4,TRBJ2-3,TRBD2,CASSRPGLAGGPSTDTQYF,TGTGCCAGCAGCCGACCGGGACTAGCGGGGGGGCCTAGCACAGATACGCAGTATTTT
few,TRBV27,TRBJ1-1,TRBD1,CASSTGGPTEAFF,TGTGCCAGCAGCACAGGGGGGCCCACTGAAGCTTTCTTT
.,TRBV6-6,TRBJ1-2,TRBD1,CASSYEGTGGYTF,TGTGCCAGCAGTTACGAGGGGACAGGTGGCTACACCTTC
many,TRBV12-3/TRBV12-4,TRBJ1-4,TRBD1,CASSLGGQGNEKLFF,TGTGCCAGCAGCCTAGGGGGACAGGGTAATGAAAAACTGTTTTTT
.,TRBV5-1,TRBJ2-5,.,CASSLALEVTESQYF,TGCGCCAGCAGCTTGGCGCTAGAGGTGACGGAGTCCCAGTACTTC
few,TRBV12-3/TRBV12-4,TRBJ2-3,.,CASTLGGKGGTDTQYF,TGTGCCAGCACCTTAGGGGGGAAAGGGGGCACAGATACGCAGTATTTT
.,TRBV6-2/TRBV6-3,TRBJ2-1,.,CASSCGVRGSYNEQFF,TGTGCCAGCAGTTGCGGGGTACGAGGCTCCTACAATGAGCAGTTCTTC
.,TRBV13,TRBJ2-5,.,CASSFWSMETQYF,TGTGCCAGCAGCTTTTGGTCCATGGAGACCCAGTACTTC
many,TRBV5-1,TRBJ2-3,TRBD1,CASQTTGPGDTQYF,TGCGCCAGCCAAACGACAGGGCCAGGGGATACGCAGTATTTT
few,TRBV20-1,TRBJ2-3,.,CSARPRRTGRDTQYF,TGCAGTGCTAGACCCCGCCGGACTGGGAGGGATACGCAGTATTTT
.,TRBV10-3,TRBJ1-3,.,CAISEGPGNTIYF,TGTGCCATCAGTGAGGGGCCCGGAAACACCATATATTTT
.,TRBV6-1,TRBJ2-7,TRBD2,CASMGRLAGDGSYEQYF,TGTGCCAGCATGGGCAGACTAGCGGGAGACGGGTCCTACGAGCAGTACTTC
few,TRBV27,TRBJ2-1,TRBD2,CASSLRGGADNEQFF,TGTGCCAGCAGTTTACGGGGGGGGGCCGACAATGAGCAGTTCTTC
few,TRBV20-1,TRBJ1-5,TRBD1,CSAREGGTAPFSNQPQHF,TGCAGTGCTAGAGAGGGAGGGACAGCGCCCTTTAGCAATCAGCCCCAGCATTTT
.,TRBV30,TRBJ2-2,.,CAWSAPNTGELFF,TGTGCCTGGAGTGCACCCAACACCGGGGAGCTGTTTTTT
few,TRBV4-2,TRBJ2-3,.,CASSQAGLVDTQYF,TGTGCCAGCAGCCAAGCGGGGCTAGTAGATACGCAGTATTTT
once,TRBV7-2,TRBJ1-1,.,CASSLAGESRREAFF,TGTGCCAGCAGCTTAGCGGGTGAGTCAAGGAGAGAAGCTTTCTTT
few,TRBV13,TRBJ2-7,.,CASSPGGPGRAYEQYF,TGTGCCAGCAGCCCAGGTGGCCCCGGCAGAGCCTACGAGCAGTACTTC
.,TRBV6-5,TRBJ1-2,.,CASSVPGNGYTF,TGTGCCAGCAGCGTGCCGGGGAATGGCTACACCTTC
few,TRBV6-6,TRBJ2-3,TRBD2,CASSYGEGRGTDTQYF,TGTGCCAGCAGTTACGGGGAGGGAAGAGGCACAGATACGCAGTATTTT
.,TRBV13,TRBJ1-1,.,CASRPLWVNTEAFF,TGTGCCAGCAGACCACTCTGGGTGAACACTGAAGCTTTCTTT